These 20 T cell receptor beta chains came from one sample sequenced in a study of CD8 T cell repertoires and HIV-1 epitope variants. TCRdb keeps only in-frame clones here, not all; method: immunoSEQ multiplex PCR. The sample yields 90,000 or so clones, around 75% seen once. Material for sequencing was uncultured baseline CD8+ T cells from peripheral blood mononuclear cells (PBMCs). The source of these receptors is a male donor with HIV.

In DNA, the CDR3 is TGTGCCAGTAGCCGGGACAGGGACCACGAGCAGTACTTC. This translates into CASSRDRDHEQYF. This sequence joins TRBV19 and TRBJ2-7; 9 positions match TRBD1. The V and J ends lost 6 bases and 5 bases, in that order; junction bases with no gene match: 5. The CDR3 runs 13 residues. Germline CDR1 is LNHDA and CDR2 is SQIVND (reference sequence).

V gene TRBV19 combines with J gene TRBJ1-5; D is unclear. In germline, CDR1 is LNHDA, CDR2 SQIVND (reference sequence). Trimming took 2 bases from V and 5 from J, leaving 10 bases between them. This CDR3 is 14 amino acids long. The CDR3 DNA sequence: TGTGCCAGTAGTATACCCCGAGGGTATCAGCCCCAGCATTTT. Its protein product is CASSIPRGYQPQHF.

The chain has TRBV10-3 and TRBJ2-5; weak D call: TRBD2 (6 bases). Germline V gives CDR1 ENHRY, CDR2 SYGVKD. The CDR3 has 13 amino acids. Trimming stripped 5 bases from V and 4 bases from J, with 11 bases between. CDR3 region: CAISRDSRETQYF. The DNA for the CDR3 is TGTGCCATCAGTCGGGACTCCCGAGAGACCCAGTACTTC.

The rearrangement joins TRBV11-2 to TRBJ2-7, with 8 bases matching TRBD2. CDR1 is SGHAT, CDR2 FQNNGV, per germline. Trimming took 3 bases from V and 2 from J; bases not matched to a gene: 0. The CDR3 is 13 amino acids. The DNA of the CDR3 is TGTGCCAGCAGCTTGACTAGCGCCTACGAGCAGTACTTC. This encodes CASSLTSAYEQYF.

The chain links TRBV27 to TRBJ2-7, with 12 bases fitting TRBD1. This CDR3 region has 16 residues. CDR1 is MNHEY, CDR2 SMNVEV, per germline (reference sequence). J was trimmed by 1 base and V by 2 bases; bases with no gene match: 3. The CDR3 nucleotides read TGTGCCAGCAGTTTAAAGGGACAGGGGGCGTCCTACGAGCAGTACTTC. It codes for CASSLKGQGASYEQYF.

This chain joins TRBV11-3 and TRBJ2-1, with D possibly being TRBD1 (6 bases). Germline assignment: CDR1 SGHNT and CDR2 YENEEA. Trimming took off 2 bases at V and 10 bases at J, with 9 bases between the two ends. The CDR3 spans 12 residues. CDR3 nucleotides: TGTGCCAGCAGCTTAACAGGGTACGAGCAGTTCTTC. It translates to CASSLTGYEQFF.

This clone was observed a handful of times. The rearrangement links TRBV23-1 to TRBJ1-1, with 7 bases fitting TRBD1. Being an ORF, TRBV23-1 has a function that is uncertain. Trimming at V came to 7 bases and at J to 2 bases, leaving 7 bases not matched to a gene. This CDR3 region has 14 residues. The CDR3 bases are TGCGCCAGCACTCGACAGGGAGCAAACACTGAAGCTTTCTTT. Translating it yields CASTRQGANTEAFF.

The chain carries TRBV7-9 and TRBJ2-5; 7 nucleotides agree with TRBD1. The CDR3 runs to 14 residues. Germline CDR1 SEHNR, CDR2 FQNEAQ (reference sequence). V lost 3 bases to trimming and J lost 5 bases; unmatched junction nucleotides: 6. The DNA for the CDR3 is TGTGCCAGCAGCTTCCCCGGACAGGCGGAGACCCAGTACTTC. This translates into CASSFPGQAETQYF.

The CDR3, as DNA: TGTGCCAGCAGGCACAGGGCGAACACTGAAGCTTTCTTT. Translating gives CASRHRANTEAFF. The chain is built from TRBV7-9 and TRBJ1-1; D possibly corresponds to TRBD1 (6 bases). This CDR3 is built from 13 residues. V was pared by 6 bases and J by 1 base, with 9 bases between. Germline CDR1 is SEHNR and CDR2 is FQNEAQ (reference sequence).

The chain joins TRBV29-1 to TRBJ1-6; possible D gene TRBD1, 5 bases. This CDR3 comprises 15 residues. Trimming took 5 bases from V and 2 from J, leaving 13 bases between them. The germline V gene has CDR1 SQVTM and CDR2 ANQGSEA. The CDR3 sequence is CSVRTGTAYNSPLHF. In nucleotides, the CDR3 is TGCAGCGTTAGGACCGGGACCGCCTATAATTCACCCCTCCACTTT.

This clone was counted between two and nine times. The chain uses TRBV5-4 and TRBJ2-4, with 11 bases matching TRBD1. The V gene end was trimmed by 0 bases and the J gene end by 2 bases; junction bases not matched to a gene: 1. CDR3 length: 16 residues. Germline lookup yields CDR1 SGHNT and CDR2 YYREEE (reference sequence). As DNA, the CDR3 is TGTGCCAGCAGCTTGGGGGACAGGGGGACCAAAAACATTCAGTACTTC. It codes for CASSLGDRGTKNIQYF.

J is TRBJ2-3 and V is TRBV15; the match to TRBD1 covers 7 bases. The CDR3 is 16 residues long. In germline, CDR1 is LNHNV, CDR2 YYDKDF (reference sequence). The V gene end was trimmed by 1 base and the J gene end by 2 bases; junction bases not matched to a gene: 6. The CDR3, as DNA: TGTGCCACCAGCAGAGCTGGACAGGTAATCACAGATACGCAGTATTTT. Translation gives CATSRAGQVITDTQYF.

The V gene is TRBV4-2, the J gene TRBJ2-3, with TRBD2 as a possible D gene (5 bases). The CDR3 extends over 15 amino acids. The V gene's germline CDR1 is LGHNA and CDR2 YNFKEQ. V was cut by 1 base and J by 0 bases, with 8 bases left in between. In DNA form, the CDR3 reads TGTGCCAGCAGCCAAGCTAGCCCTAGCACAGATACGCAGTATTTT. As protein: CASSQASPSTDTQYF.

The rearrangement links TRBV23-1 to TRBJ1-6; possible D gene TRBD1, 6 bases. Being an ORF, TRBV23-1 has a function that is uncertain. Trimming removed 6 bases from V and 5 bases from J, with 20 bases in between. This CDR3 spans 17 amino acids. This CDR3 reads CASRPRTGGANNSPLHF. The DNA for the CDR3 is TGCGCCAGCAGACCTCGAACTGGGGGCGCAAATAATTCACCCCTCCACTTT.

This clone was counted between two and nine times. The chain combines TRBV5-6 with TRBJ1-6; no clear D. Germline CDR1 and CDR2: SGHDT and YYEEEE. V was trimmed by 4 bases and J by 7 bases, leaving 15 bases between them. The CDR3 has 15 residues. The CDR3 spells CASSPSGLGNSPLHF. CDR3 sequence (DNA): TGTGCCAGCAGCCCTTCCGGACTGGGAAATTCACCCCTCCACTTT.

This clone came up many times. This chain joins TRBV6-5 and TRBJ1-2; D is perhaps TRBD1 (5 bases). Between the trimmed V and J ends, which lost 2 bases and 8 bases, there was a span of 12 bases. Germline V CDR1 and CDR2: MNHEY, SVGAGI. The CDR3 is 13 residues long. CDR3 DNA: TGTGCCAGCAGTTACGGGGCAGGGCGAGGCTACACCTTC. Translation: CASSYGAGRGYTF.

In this sample, this clone turned up a few times. The V call is TRBV4-2, the J call TRBJ1-2; TRBD1 agrees at 7 bases. The CDR3 has 16 amino acids. V lost 0 bases, J lost 7 bases, and 11 bases stayed unmatched. Looked up from germline, CDR1 is LGHNA and CDR2 is YNFKEQ. CDR3 in DNA: TGTGCCAGCAGCCAAGATGCAAGGGGGCAACTAGGTGGCTACACCTTC. Translating gives CASSQDARGQLGGYTF.

The chain employs TRBV19 and TRBJ2-7; no firm D call. Trimming stripped 7 bases from V and 5 bases from J, with 18 bases between. The germline V gene encodes CDR1 LNHDA and CDR2 SQIVND (reference sequence). The CDR3 is 14 residues long. The CDR3 region is CASTSTGEWDEQYF. CDR3 DNA sequence: TGTGCCAGTACCTCGACCGGAGAATGGGACGAGCAGTACTTC.

J is TRBJ1-5 and V is TRBV27, with unresolved D. Per the germline V gene, CDR1 is MNHEY and CDR2 is SMNVEV (reference sequence). The CDR3 totals 11 residues. Trimming removed 2 bases from V and 7 bases from J, with 3 bases in between. The CDR3 protein is CASSLGQPQHF. The DNA for the CDR3 is TGTGCCAGCAGTTTAGGCCAGCCCCAGCATTTT.

The genes are TRBV15 and TRBJ2-2; D is perhaps TRBD1 (5 bases). The CDR3 has 13 amino acids. The V end lost 8 bases, the J end lost 6 bases, and 13 bases lay between the germline ends. Germline CDR1 is LNHNV and CDR2 is YYDKDF (reference sequence). The DNA of the CDR3 is TGTGCCACCGGAAGGGGTGGGTCCGGGGAGCTGTTTTTT. Translated: CATGRGGSGELFF.